These 27 T cell receptor beta chains share one sample of origin, sequenced in a study of cytomegalovirus exposure and HLA in healthy donors. Amplification used 60 Vbeta primers and 13 Jbeta primers. TCRdb keeps only in-frame clones here, not all; method: immunoSEQ multiplex PCR. The data hold about 50,000 clones, with 70% to 80% observed a single time. Input material: PBMCs. These receptors all come from a woman in her thirties or forties in good health and CMV-seropositive.

The chain joins TRBV7-9 to TRBJ2-2, with D hard to call. Germline V gene data show CDR1 as SEHNR and CDR2 as FQNEAQ (reference sequence). V lost 4 bases and J 3 bases, leaving 9 bases between the germline ends. CDR3 length equals 14 residues. The CDR3 here is CASSSTGYTGELFF. The CDR3 nucleotides read TGTGCCAGCAGCTCGACGGGTTACACCGGGGAGCTGTTTTTT.

The CDR3 sequence: CASSYAGQLSGSYNEQFF. In nucleotides, the CDR3 is TGCGCCAGCAGCTACGCGGGACAGCTATCTGGCTCCTACAATGAGCAGTTCTTC. The chain has TRBV4-1 and TRBJ2-1; D is perhaps TRBD1 (7 bases). The length of the CDR3 is 18 residues. Germline V lookup: CDR1 MGHRA, CDR2 YSYEKL. Trimming pared 5 bases from V and 0 bases from J, leaving 20 bases between.

This clone occurred once. This sequence joins TRBV28 and TRBJ2-1, with 12 positions matching TRBD2. With 7 bases clipped from V and 2 bases from J, the junction kept 3 bases outside the gene matches. CDR1 is MDHEN and CDR2 is SYDVKM in the germline V gene. The CDR3 runs 15 residues. This chain's CDR3 is CASNGLAGTYNEQFF. The CDR3 coding sequence is TGTGCCAGCAATGGACTAGCGGGGACCTACAATGAGCAGTTCTTC.

The chain carries TRBV2 and TRBJ2-5; 8 bases are shared with TRBD1. CDR1 is SNHLY, CDR2 FYNNEI, per germline. The CDR3 has 13 amino acids. V shed 4 bases, J shed 4 bases, and the junction held 2 bases outside the gene matches. The CDR3 nucleotides read TGTGCCAGCAGTGGGACAGGGAGAGAGACCCAGTACTTC. This encodes CASSGTGRETQYF.

V and J are TRBV11-2 and TRBJ1-2; 9 nucleotides agree with TRBD1. J lost 7 bases, V lost 3 bases, and 6 bases had no gene match. The CDR3 length is 14 residues. CDR1 is SGHAT, CDR2 FQNNGV, per germline. The CDR3 reads CASSFGQGLIGYTF. The DNA for the CDR3 is TGTGCCAGCAGCTTCGGACAGGGGCTGATTGGCTACACCTTC.

The chain has TRBV4-2 and TRBJ2-7, with TRBD1 matching 7 bases. Germline V gene lookup returns CDR1 LGHNA and CDR2 YNFKEQ. V was clipped by 1 base and J by 1 base; unmatched bases: 1. The CDR3 has 14 amino acids. CDR3 region: CASSQGQGSYEQYF. For the CDR3, the DNA is TGTGCCAGCAGCCAAGGACAGGGTTCCTACGAGCAGTACTTC.

V usage is TRBV14 and J usage is TRBJ1-6; D not certain. Per germline, CDR1 SGHDN and CDR2 FVKESK. The ends were cut back, 4 bases at V and 5 bases at J, with 15 bases in the middle. The CDR3 covers 16 residues. The CDR3 DNA follows: TGTGCCAGCAGCCCAGCCGTAGGACTGAATAATTCACCCCTCCACTTT. Translation: CASSPAVGLNNSPLHF.

The gene calls are TRBV9 and TRBJ1-5; no firm D call. Germline V gene sequence: CDR1 SGDLS, CDR2 YYNGEE. V lost 0 bases, J lost 2 bases, and 9 bases lay in between. The CDR3 runs 15 residues. CDR3 nucleotides: TGTGCCAGCAGCGTAGGAGGGTTGGGCAATCAGCCCCAGCATTTT. Translating gives CASSVGGLGNQPQHF.

The chain combines TRBV6-6 with TRBJ2-7; the match to TRBD1 covers 9 bases. The germline V gene has CDR1 MNHNY and CDR2 SVGAGI (reference sequence). The CDR3 extends over 13 amino acids. The J segment lost 12 bases and the V segment lost 4 bases, leaving 10 bases of the junction unmatched. Here the CDR3 reads CASSSSGTGSGYF. The CDR3 coding sequence is TGTGCCAGCAGTTCATCCGGGACAGGGAGCGGGTACTTC.

The V call is TRBV4-1, the J call TRBJ1-1, with a weak D call TRBD1 (5 bases). The germline V gene has CDR1 MGHRA and CDR2 YSYEKL. The CDR3 has 14 amino acids. The ends were cut back, 0 bases at V and 7 bases at J, with 12 bases in the middle. CDR3 nucleotides: TGCGCCAGCAGCCAAGAAGTGGCGGGGCTTGAAGCTTTCTTT. Protein sequence: CASSQEVAGLEAFF.

A few counts support this clone. This chain links TRBV2 with TRBJ1-2, with 8 nucleotides matching TRBD1. Germline loops: CDR1 SNHLY, CDR2 FYNNEI. The CDR3 length is 14 residues. Trimming removed 4 bases from V and 5 bases from J; junction bases left unmatched: 6. CDR3 amino acids: CASSVGQGGYGYTF. In DNA form, the CDR3 reads TGTGCCAGCAGTGTCGGACAGGGAGGGTATGGCTACACCTTC. The full variable domain, completed using reference TRBV2 and TRBJ1-2, is EPEVTQTPSHQVTQMGQEVILRCVPISNHLYFYWYRQILGQKVEFLVSFYNNEISEKSEIFDDQFSVERPDGSNFTLKIRSTKLEDSAMYFCASSVGQGGYGYTFGSGTRLTVV.

The V and J genes are TRBV29-1 and TRBJ1-1; a possible D gene is TRBD1 (5 bases). V gave up 6 bases and J gave up 1 base, with 21 bases separating them. Germline V lookup: CDR1 SQVTM, CDR2 ANQGSEA. This CDR3 has 16 residues. CDR3 sequence: CSVSQSSGSGNTEAFF. The CDR3 coding sequence is TGCAGCGTAAGTCAAAGTTCAGGGTCGGGGAACACTGAAGCTTTCTTT. The variable domain in full, with the rest retrieved from reference TRBV29-1 and TRBJ1-1, is SAVISQKPSRDICQRGTSLTIQCQVDSQVTMMFWYRQQPGQSLTLIATANQGSEATYESGFVIDKFPISRPNLTFSTLTVSNMSPEDSSIYLCSVSQSSGSGNTEAFFGQGTRLTVV.

The V call is TRBV7-2, the J call TRBJ2-3; D is uncertain. Trimming stripped 0 bases from V and 4 bases from J, with 11 bases between. Germline CDR1 SGHTA, CDR2 FQGNSA. The CDR3 has 15 residues. CDR3 DNA: TGTGCCAGCAGCTTAGCTGTGGGCCCCGCAGATACGCAGTATTTT. This gives the protein CASSLAVGPADTQYF.

This clone turned up a few times. This chain uses TRBV7-2 with TRBJ2-2; D gene unclear. From germline, CDR1 is SGHTA and CDR2 FQGNSA. With 3 bases removed from V and 7 bases from J, the gap between germline ends came to 3 bases. The CDR3 length is 11 residues. The CDR3 DNA sequence: TGTGCCAGCAGCTTCTTCGGGGAGCTGTTTTTT. It translates to CASSFFGELFF.

There are a few counts of this clone. This sample also contains other DNA sequences that code for the same CDR3. The chain is built from TRBV18 and TRBJ1-4; D not resolved. The CDR3 contains 11 residues. Trimming stripped 6 bases from V and 3 bases from J, with 2 bases between. The germline CDR1 and CDR2 sequences are KGHSH and LQKENI. CDR3: CASSSNEKLFF. The CDR3 DNA follows: TGTGCCAGCTCCTCTAATGAAAAACTGTTTTTT. Variable domain in full (rest from reference TRBV18 and TRBJ1-4): NAGVMQNPRHLVRRRGQEARLRCSPMKGHSHVYWYRQLPEEGLKFMVYLQKENIIDESGMPKERFSAEFPKEGPSILRIQQVVRGDSAAYFCASSSNEKLFFGSGTQLSVL.

In its sample, this clone was seen once. The chain recombines TRBV7-8 with TRBJ2-2, with 8 bases that match TRBD1. Germline V gene data show CDR1 as SGHVS and CDR2 as FQNEAQ. The CDR3 extends over 14 amino acids. Unmatched junction bases numbered 7, after V lost 8 bases and J lost 5 bases. Here the CDR3 DNA reads TGTGCCAGCTTGGACAGGGCGCGGACCGGGGAGCTGTTTTTT. Amino acid sequence: CASLDRARTGELFF.

This CDR3 reads CASSTARGTEAFF. DNA of the CDR3: TGTGCCAGCAGCACCGCCAGGGGCACTGAAGCTTTCTTT. This chain links TRBV6-5 with TRBJ1-1, with D tentatively TRBD1 (6 bases). Germline V gene lookup returns CDR1 MNHEY and CDR2 SVGAGI. This CDR3 contains 13 residues. Trimming took 6 bases from V and 4 from J, leaving 12 bases between them.

The chain couples TRBV5-1 to TRBJ2-7; the D gene is possibly TRBD2 (7 bases). Between the trimmed V and J ends, which lost 0 bases and 2 bases, there was a span of 12 bases. The CDR3 totals 15 residues. Germline-derived CDR1 and CDR2 are SGHRS and YFSETQ. This CDR3 is CASSLDGGPTYEQYF. Written as DNA, the CDR3 is TGCGCCAGCAGCTTGGACGGGGGGCCCACCTACGAGCAGTACTTC.

This sequence joins TRBV10-3 and TRBJ1-5; TRBD1 matches at 9 bases. CDR1 and CDR2 from the germline V gene are ENHRY and SYGVKD. Trimming cost V 6 bases and J 5 bases; bases outside gene matches: 5. The CDR3 sequence is 14 residues long. CDR3 DNA: TGTGCCATCAGCACAGGGGGCGCGGATCAGCCCCAGCATTTT. Amino acid sequence: CAISTGGADQPQHF.

V gene TRBV27 combines with J gene TRBJ2-7, with TRBD1 matching 9 bases. Germline V gene data show CDR1 as MNHEY and CDR2 as SMNVEV (reference sequence). The CDR3 is made up of 15 amino acids. V gave up 5 bases and J gave up 3 bases; unmatched junction bases: 8. CDR3 nucleotides: TGTGCCAGCAGTGTAGGGACAGGGAGAGGCTACGAGCAGTACTTC. Translating gives CASSVGTGRGYEQYF.

The rearrangement joins TRBV2 to TRBJ2-1; no reliable D call. Between the trimmed V and J ends, which lost 6 bases and 7 bases, there was a span of 13 bases. The CDR3 is made up of 13 amino acids. Germline V CDR1 and CDR2: SNHLY, FYNNEI. CDR3 sequence (DNA): TGTGCCAGCAGCCTAGGCCCAGCAAATGAGCAGTTCTTC. Amino acid sequence: CASSLGPANEQFF. Full variable domain (remainder filled in from reference TRBV2 and TRBJ2-1): EPEVTQTPSHQVTQMGQEVILRCVPISNHLYFYWYRQILGQKVEFLVSFYNNEISEKSEIFDDQFSVERPDGSNFTLKIRSTKLEDSAMYFCASSLGPANEQFFGPGTRLTVL.

The genes are TRBV5-1 and TRBJ2-6, with 8 bases lining up with TRBD1. Germline-derived CDR1 and CDR2 are SGHRS and YFSETQ. J lost 0 bases, V lost 0 bases, and 5 bases had no gene match. The CDR3 is made up of 18 amino acids. The CDR3 sequence: CASSLAGTGGSGANVLTF. The CDR3 bases are TGCGCCAGCAGCTTGGCCGGGACAGGTGGCTCTGGGGCCAACGTCCTGACTTTC.

This clone was detected only a few times. This chain joins TRBV4-1 and TRBJ2-3, with TRBD1 matching over 9 bases. Trimming at V came to 1 base and at J to 3 bases, leaving 2 bases not matched to a gene. CDR1 is MGHRA, CDR2 YSYEKL, per germline. This CDR3 has 15 amino acids. The CDR3 reads CASSQAGTGTDTQYF. CDR3 bases: TGCGCCAGCAGCCAAGCTGGGACAGGGACAGATACGCAGTATTTT.

This clone was observed a few times. This sequence joins TRBV16 and TRBJ1-3; D possibly corresponds to TRBD1 (5 bases). V was shortened by 2 bases and J by 0 bases, with 8 bases between the two germline ends. The CDR3 has 15 amino acids. Germline V gives CDR1 KGHSY, CDR2 FQNENV. DNA of the CDR3: TGTGCCAGCAGCCAACCGGGGGTCTCTGGAAACACCATATATTTT. Translation gives CASSQPGVSGNTIYF.

V gene TRBV29-1 combines with J gene TRBJ1-1; 10 nucleotides align to TRBD1. Germline V gene lookup returns CDR1 SQVTM and CDR2 ANQGSEA. The CDR3 runs 15 residues. Trimming removed 4 bases from V and 2 bases from J; junction bases left unmatched: 7. The CDR3 spells CSVVGGQGINTEAFF. The CDR3 region has the DNA TGCAGCGTTGTGGGGGGACAGGGGATTAACACTGAAGCTTTCTTT.

The chain employs TRBV25-1 and TRBJ1-2, with no clear D. Per the germline V gene, CDR1 is MGHDK and CDR2 is SYGVNS. The ends were cut back, 3 bases at V and 0 bases at J, with 11 bases in the middle. The CDR3 spans 15 residues. The CDR3 here is CASSDSFRSNYGYTF. CDR3 DNA: TGTGCCAGCAGTGACTCCTTCAGGTCTAACTATGGCTACACCTTC.

The J gene is TRBJ2-4, the V gene TRBV6-4; a possible D gene is TRBD1 (5 bases). The V and J ends lost 10 bases and 2 bases respectively, with 9 bases between them. The CDR3 totals 12 residues. Germline loops: CDR1 MRHNA, CDR2 SNTAGT. The CDR3 bases are TGTGCCACCCGACAGACCAAAAACATTCAGTACTTC. Its translation is CATRQTKNIQYF.